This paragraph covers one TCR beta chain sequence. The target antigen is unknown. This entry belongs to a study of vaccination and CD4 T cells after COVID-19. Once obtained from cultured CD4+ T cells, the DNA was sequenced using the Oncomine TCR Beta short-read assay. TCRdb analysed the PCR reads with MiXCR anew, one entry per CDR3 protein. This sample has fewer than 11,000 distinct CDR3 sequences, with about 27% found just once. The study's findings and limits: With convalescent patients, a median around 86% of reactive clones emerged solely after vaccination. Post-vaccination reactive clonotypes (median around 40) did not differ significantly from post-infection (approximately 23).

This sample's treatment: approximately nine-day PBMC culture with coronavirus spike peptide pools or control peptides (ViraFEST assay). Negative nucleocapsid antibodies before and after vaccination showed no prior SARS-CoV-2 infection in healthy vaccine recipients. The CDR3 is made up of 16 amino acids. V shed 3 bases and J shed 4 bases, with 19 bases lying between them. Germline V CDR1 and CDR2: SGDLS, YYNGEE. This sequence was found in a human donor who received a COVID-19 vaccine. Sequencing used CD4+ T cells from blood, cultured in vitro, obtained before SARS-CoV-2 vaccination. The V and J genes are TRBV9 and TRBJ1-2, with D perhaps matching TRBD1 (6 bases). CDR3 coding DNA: TGTGCCAGCAGCGCGGGTCCGGGGGCGGGGGGCTATGGCTACACCTTC. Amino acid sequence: CASSAGPGAGGYGYTF.